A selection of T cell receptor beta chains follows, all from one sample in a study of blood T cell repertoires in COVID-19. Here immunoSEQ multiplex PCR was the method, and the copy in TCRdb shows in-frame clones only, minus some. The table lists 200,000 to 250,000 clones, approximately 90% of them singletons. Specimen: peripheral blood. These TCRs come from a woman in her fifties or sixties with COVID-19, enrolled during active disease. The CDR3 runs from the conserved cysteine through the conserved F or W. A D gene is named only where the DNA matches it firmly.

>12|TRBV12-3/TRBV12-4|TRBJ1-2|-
CASVRAGYGYTF
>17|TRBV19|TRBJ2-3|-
CASSIGGQGPRPDTQYF
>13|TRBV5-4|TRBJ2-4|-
CASRDRQKNIQYF
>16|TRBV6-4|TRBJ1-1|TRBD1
CASSPGGSSLNTEAFF
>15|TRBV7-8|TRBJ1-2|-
CASSLVAGVDYGYTF
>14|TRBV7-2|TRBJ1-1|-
CASSLVGGNSEAFF
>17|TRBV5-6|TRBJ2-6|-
CASSTRQAASGANVLTF
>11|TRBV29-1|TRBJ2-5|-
CSAGSAGAQYF
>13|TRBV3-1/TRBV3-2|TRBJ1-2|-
CASSLPGQYGYTF
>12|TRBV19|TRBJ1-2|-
CASSTTGYGYTF
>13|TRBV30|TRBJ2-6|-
CAWALQGANVLTF
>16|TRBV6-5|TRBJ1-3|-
CASSYSRGIVGNTIYF
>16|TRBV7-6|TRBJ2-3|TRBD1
CASSSYLQGAGDTQYF
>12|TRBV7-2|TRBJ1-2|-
CASSLDSNGYTF
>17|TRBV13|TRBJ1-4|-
CASSSSGGGHANEKLFF
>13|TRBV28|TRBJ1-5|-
CASRLQGPQPQHF
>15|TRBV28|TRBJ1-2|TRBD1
CASSFPRQGSYGYTF
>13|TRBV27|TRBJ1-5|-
CASGWTDNQPQHF
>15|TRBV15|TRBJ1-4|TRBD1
CATSSDRGSGEKLFF
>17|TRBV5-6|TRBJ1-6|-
CASSLGLTMGGLSPLHF